This TCR beta chain emerged from a study of cytomegalovirus exposure and HLA in healthy donors. Study findings and constraints: DRB1 showed the most TCR associations and HLA-C the fewest in a later analysis, as rates varied by HLA locus. The study labeled 164 TCR beta chains cytomegalovirus-associated.

The CDR3 extends over 14 amino acids. Germline V gene sequence: CDR1 MDHEN, CDR2 SYDVKM. V gave up 4 bases and J gave up 3 bases; unmatched junction bases: 3. As concerns this clone: Its antigen remains unknown.

The PCR employed 60 Vbeta primers together with 13 Jbeta primers. Repertoires were generated with immunoSEQ multiplex PCR, while TCRdb's copy carries only in-frame clones and drops some. The sample holds approximately 120,000 clones. This chain uses TRBV28 with TRBJ1-5; TRBD1 matches 7 bases. Source material: PBMCs. The sequence was obtained from a young man in good health and CMV-seronegative. CDR3: CASSSGQVNQPQHF. The CDR3 DNA reads as TGTGCCAGCAGTTCCGGACAGGTCAATCAGCCCCAGCATTTT.